This T cell receptor (beta chain) appears in the sequencing data of a study of shared clonotypes between healthy human individuals. Study observations and caveats: Generation probability values for non-shared clonotypes were lower than those for clonotypes shared by all four donors.

Per the study methods: ImmunoSEQ junction-only sequences lacked quality scores, so their filtering differed. Clones were sequenced by immunoSEQ multiplex PCR, and TCRdb holds only the in-frame ones, with some missing. V and J calls and clone size are given by that table; D and trimming were obtained from the DNA. The sample lists 550,000 to 700,000 clones, about three quarters occurring once. Turning to this clone: The target antigen is unknown.

Germline V lookup: CDR1 GTSNPN, CDR2 SVGIG (reference sequence). The V gene lost 0 bases and the J gene lost 1 base, with 13 bases spanning the gap. CDR3 length: 15 amino acids. The chain is built from TRBV30 and TRBJ2-7; TRBD1 might be the D (6 bases). The specimen was memory CD4+ T cells sorted from blood. Stated subset: CD45RA-negative fraction. The origin of this receptor is a woman aged 25 to 39 in good health. DNA for the CDR3: TGTGCCTGGAGTGTACGACAGGCACTATCCTACGAGCAGTACTTC. Amino acids: CAWSVRQALSYEQYF.